The rows below give T cell receptor beta chains drawn from one sample of a study of identical twins. TCRdb passed the 5' RACE reads through MiXCR, listing each CDR3 protein once. The sample gives about 240,000 distinct CDR3 sequences, about 11% of which show up once; approximately 11% is in the top ten. Source material: memory T cells sorted from blood. The receptors shown here come from a man aged 45-60 years in good health. CDR3s include the opening cysteine and the closing phenylalanine or tryptophan. The order of the fields is V gene, CDR3 protein.

TRBV12-3/TRBV12-4 CASRWGNTEAFF
TRBV6-5 CASSYSFGRGNEQFF
TRBV5-5 CASSLGGLSNEQFF
TRBV6-5 CASSYSKSSESADTQYF
TRBV5-1 CASSLIGAETQYF
TRBV19 CASRPGDQNTEAFF
TRBV7-2 CASSTPAGRTSYNEQFF
TRBV4-3 CASSQDRKSQGVTGELFF
TRBV5-1 CASSLVVGQGAGELFF
TRBV9 CASSVQPGLEGGETQYF
TRBV11-1 CASSLERGGRAENEQFF
TRBV18 CASSPIQTSGGSTDTQYF
TRBV5-1 CASSFPGEETQYF
TRBV21-1 CASSKAPLPADGYTF
TRBV20-1 CSAPLGGRGNTGELFF
TRBV20-1 CSASAEYSSYNEQFF
TRBV5-5 CASRSMTVGSYEQYF
TRBV12-3/TRBV12-4 CASSWGLAANTGELFF
TRBV28 CAGSKRRTNTGELFF
TRBV12-3/TRBV12-4 CASSFRGPYGYTF
TRBV15 CATSRDRGGQFF
TRBV14 CASSQWTGGTDTQYF
TRBV6-1 CASRGPGLSYNEQFF
TRBV18 CASSQGQGLAEQYF
TRBV11-2 CASSLGAGRGETQYF
TRBV19 CASSSREVEQFF
TRBV28 CATLEGGYSPLHF
TRBV6-2/TRBV6-3 CASSYDLAGAGDTQYF
TRBV7-6 CASRGQNTGELFF
TRBV4-1 CASSQVGVGADTQYF
TRBV6-4 CASRRDSMNTGELFF
TRBV7-9 CASAPGTANNQPQHF